Below, 8 T cell receptor beta chains from the same sample are listed, as sequenced in a study of blood T cell repertoires in COVID-19 (dated by TCRdb to 2018 to 2020). The library relied on the immunoSEQ multiplex PCR assay. Here the immuneACCESS table is served through TCRdb, limited to in-frame sequences with V and J called. Missing clones are a known gap in these copies; in checked studies unresolved V genes cover under half, and the rest lacks a known reason. This sample comprises around 64,000 clones, roughly 90% of them detected only once. The ten largest clonotypes hold approximately 1.5% of the sample. The sample consisted of peripheral blood. These receptors were collected from a human donor in a cohort sampled during active COVID-19.

This rearrangement joins TRBV13 to TRBJ2-5; D is possibly TRBD1 (6 bases). This CDR3 contains 14 residues. Trimming removed 2 bases at V and 4 bases at J, with 11 bases between. The germline gives CDR1 PRHDT, CDR2 FYEKMQ (reference sequence). The CDR3 DNA reads as TGTGCCAGCAGCTTACGTTGGGGGCGAGAGACCCAGTACTTC. This translates into CASSLRWGRETQYF.

The chain links TRBV19 to TRBJ2-1; TRBD2 aligns across 13 bases. The CDR3 sequence is 16 residues long. The trim removed 5 bases at V and 5 bases at J, leaving 6 bases unmatched. Germline V CDR1 and CDR2: LNHDA, SQIVND (reference sequence). CDR3 loop: CASSAVGTSGDNEQFF. The CDR3 coding sequence is TGTGCCAGTAGTGCGGTAGGGACTAGCGGGGACAATGAGCAGTTCTTC.

This chain connects TRBV4-1 to TRBJ2-1; TRBD2 matches at 7 bases. With 4 bases clipped from V and 6 bases from J, the junction kept 6 bases outside the gene matches. The CDR3 is made up of 14 amino acids. CDR1 is MGHRA and CDR2 is YSYEKL in the germline V gene. The CDR3 sequence: CASSPLGRANEQFF. In DNA form, the CDR3 reads TGCGCCAGCAGCCCCCTGGGGAGGGCCAATGAGCAGTTCTTC.

The V gene is TRBV7-9, the J gene TRBJ1-3, with 12 bases fitting TRBD1. The V segment lost 5 bases and the J segment 1 base; nucleotides outside the gene matches: 12. Germline CDR1 and CDR2: SEHNR and FQNEAQ (reference sequence). The CDR3 is 19 amino acids. CDR3 DNA sequence: TGTGCCAGCAGCCCGACCGGGACAGGGGGCGTTAGTTCTGGAAACACCATATATTTT. Encoded protein: CASSPTGTGGVSSGNTIYF.

J is TRBJ1-3 and V is TRBV24-1, with D perhaps TRBD1 (6 bases). This CDR3 is 18 amino acids long. V gave up 2 bases and J gave up 3 bases, with 19 bases separating them. Looked up from germline, CDR1 is KGHDR and CDR2 is SFDVKD. Written as DNA, the CDR3 is TGTGCCACCAGTGATTCCCAGGGAAACCAGGGGCTTGGAAACACCATATATTTT. Translating gives CATSDSQGNQGLGNTIYF.

This clone appeared a few times. The chain joins TRBV5-1 to TRBJ2-7; TRBD1 aligns across 9 bases. CDR3 length: 14 residues. CDR1 SGHRS and CDR2 YFSETQ come from the germline V gene. V shed 4 bases, J shed 5 bases, and the junction held 7 bases outside the gene matches. As DNA, the CDR3 is TGCGCCAGCAGCCTGGGACAGGGAAGGGACGAGCAGTACTTC. It codes for CASSLGQGRDEQYF. The whole variable domain, remainder taken from reference TRBV5-1 and TRBJ2-7, is KAGVTQTPRYLIKTRGQQVTLSCSPISGHRSVSWYQQTPGQGLQFLFEYFSETQRNKGNFPGRFSGRQFSNSRSEMNVSTLELGDSALYLCASSLGQGRDEQYFGPGTRLTVT.

V usage is TRBV15 and J usage is TRBJ2-5, with a possible D match to TRBD1 (6 bases). Trimming left V 0 bases short and J 2 bases short, with 10 bases between. The CDR3 has 15 residues. CDR1 and CDR2 (germline): LNHNV, YYDKDF (reference sequence). In DNA, the CDR3 is TGTGCCACCAGCAGAGATAGGACAGAACAAGAGACCCAGTACTTC. This translates into CATSRDRTEQETQYF.

The rearrangement uses TRBV19 and TRBJ2-1, with 9 bases that match TRBD2. The V gene's germline CDR1 is LNHDA and CDR2 SQIVND (reference sequence). V dropped 7 bases and J dropped 3; count of bases not matched to a gene: 4. The CDR3 is made up of 14 amino acids. The CDR3 DNA follows: TGTGCCAGTACTCCGACTAGCGGCTACAATGAGCAGTTCTTC. Protein product: CASTPTSGYNEQFF.